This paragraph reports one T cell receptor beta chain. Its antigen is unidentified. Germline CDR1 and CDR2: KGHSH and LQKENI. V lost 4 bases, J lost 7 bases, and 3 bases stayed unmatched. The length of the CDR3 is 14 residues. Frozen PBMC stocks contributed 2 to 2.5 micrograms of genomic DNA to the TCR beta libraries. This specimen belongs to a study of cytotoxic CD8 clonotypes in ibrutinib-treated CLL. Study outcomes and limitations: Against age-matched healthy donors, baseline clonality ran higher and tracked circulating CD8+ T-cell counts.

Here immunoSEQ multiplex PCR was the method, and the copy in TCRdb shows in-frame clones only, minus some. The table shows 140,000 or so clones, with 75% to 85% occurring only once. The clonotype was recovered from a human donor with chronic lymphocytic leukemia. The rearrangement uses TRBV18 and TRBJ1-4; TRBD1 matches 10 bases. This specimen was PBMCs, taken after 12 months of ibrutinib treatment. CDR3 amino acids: CASSRDRGGEKLFF. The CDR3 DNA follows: TGTGCCAGCTCACGGGACAGGGGAGGTGAAAAACTGTTTTTT.